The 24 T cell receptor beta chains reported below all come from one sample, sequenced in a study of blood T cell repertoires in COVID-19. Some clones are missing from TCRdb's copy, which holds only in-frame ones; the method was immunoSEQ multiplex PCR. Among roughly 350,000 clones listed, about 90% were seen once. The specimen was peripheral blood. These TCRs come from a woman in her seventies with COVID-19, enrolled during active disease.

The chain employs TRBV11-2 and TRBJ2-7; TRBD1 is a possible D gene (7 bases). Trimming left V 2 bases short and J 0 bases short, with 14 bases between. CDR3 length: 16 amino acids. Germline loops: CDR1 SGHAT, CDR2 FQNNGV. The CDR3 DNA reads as TGTGCCAGCAGCTTATGGGGGGACAGATACTCCTACGAGCAGTACTTC. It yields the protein CASSLWGDRYSYEQYF.

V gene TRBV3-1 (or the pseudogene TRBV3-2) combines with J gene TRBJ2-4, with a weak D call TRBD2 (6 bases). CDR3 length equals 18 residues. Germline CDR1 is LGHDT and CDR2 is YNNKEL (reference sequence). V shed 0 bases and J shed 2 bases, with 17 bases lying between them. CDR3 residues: CASSQDGLARGPKNIQYF. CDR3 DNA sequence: TGTGCCAGCAGCCAAGATGGGCTTGCGCGGGGACCCAAAAACATTCAGTACTTC.

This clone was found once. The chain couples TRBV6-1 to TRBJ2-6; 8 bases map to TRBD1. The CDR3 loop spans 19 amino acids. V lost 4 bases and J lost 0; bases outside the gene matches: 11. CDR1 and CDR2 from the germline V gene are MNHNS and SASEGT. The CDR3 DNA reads TGTGCCAGCAGTGCAGTATCGGGACAGGTCTACTCTGGGGCCAACGTCCTGACTTTC. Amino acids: CASSAVSGQVYSGANVLTF.

CDR3 nucleotides: TGCGCCAGCAGCCGGACTAGCGGGGGGGATAGGACCTACGAGCAGTACTTC. This sequence encodes CASSRTSGGDRTYEQYF. The rearrangement links TRBV4-1 to TRBJ2-7; 15 bases align to TRBD2. Trimming cost V 4 bases and J 2 bases; bases outside gene matches: 6. Germline values: CDR1 MGHRA, CDR2 YSYEKL. The CDR3 length is 17 residues.

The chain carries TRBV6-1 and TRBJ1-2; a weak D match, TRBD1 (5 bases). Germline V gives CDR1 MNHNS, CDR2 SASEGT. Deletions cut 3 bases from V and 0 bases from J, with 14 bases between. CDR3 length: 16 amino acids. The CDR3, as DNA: TGTGCCAGCAGTGATCCGGGCGGGGGGACTAACTATGGCTACACCTTC. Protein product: CASSDPGGGTNYGYTF.

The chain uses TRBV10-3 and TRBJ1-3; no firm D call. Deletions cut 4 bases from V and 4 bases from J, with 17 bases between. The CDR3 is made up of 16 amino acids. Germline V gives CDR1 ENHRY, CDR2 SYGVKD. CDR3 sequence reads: CAISVPSPVSGNTIYF. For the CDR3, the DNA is TGTGCCATCAGTGTACCTAGTCCAGTCTCCGGAAACACCATATATTTT.

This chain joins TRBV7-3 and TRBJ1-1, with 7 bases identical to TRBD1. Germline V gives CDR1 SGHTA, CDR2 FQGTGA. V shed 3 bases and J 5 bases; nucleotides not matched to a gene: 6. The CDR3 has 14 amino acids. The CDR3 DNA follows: TGTGCCAGCAGCTTCTCAGCACAGGGGACTGAAGCTTTCTTT. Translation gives CASSFSAQGTEAFF. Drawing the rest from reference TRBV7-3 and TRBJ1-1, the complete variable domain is GAGVSQTPSNKVTEKGKYVELRCDPISGHTALYWYRQSLGQGPEFLIYFQGTGAADDSGLPNDRFFAVRPEGSVSTLKIQRTERGDSAVYLCASSFSAQGTEAFFGQGTRLTVV.

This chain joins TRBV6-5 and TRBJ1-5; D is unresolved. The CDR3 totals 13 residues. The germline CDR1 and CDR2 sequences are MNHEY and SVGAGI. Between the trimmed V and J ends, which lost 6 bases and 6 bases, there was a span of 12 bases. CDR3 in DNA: TGTGCCAGCAGCCACGGGGAAATTCAGCCCCAGCATTTT. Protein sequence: CASSHGEIQPQHF.

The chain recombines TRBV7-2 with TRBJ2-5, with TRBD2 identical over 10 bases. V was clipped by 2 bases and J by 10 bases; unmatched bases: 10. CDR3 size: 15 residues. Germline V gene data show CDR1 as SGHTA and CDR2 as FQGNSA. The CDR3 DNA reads TGTGCCAGCAGCTTAAACGGGCTAGCGGGGGTCGTCCAGTACTTC. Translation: CASSLNGLAGVVQYF. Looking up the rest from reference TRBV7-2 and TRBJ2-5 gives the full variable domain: GAGVSQSPSNKVTEKGKDVELRCDPISGHTALYWYRQSLGQGLEFLIYFQGNSAPDKSGLPSDRFSAERTGGSVSTLTIQRTQQEDSAVYLCASSLNGLAGVVQYFGPGTRLLVL.

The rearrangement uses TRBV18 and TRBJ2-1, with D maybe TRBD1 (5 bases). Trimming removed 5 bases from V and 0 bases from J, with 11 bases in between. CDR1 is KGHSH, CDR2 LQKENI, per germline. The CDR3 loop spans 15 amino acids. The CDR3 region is CASSFTGSSYNEQFF. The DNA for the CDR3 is TGTGCCAGCTCATTTACAGGTAGCTCCTACAATGAGCAGTTCTTC.

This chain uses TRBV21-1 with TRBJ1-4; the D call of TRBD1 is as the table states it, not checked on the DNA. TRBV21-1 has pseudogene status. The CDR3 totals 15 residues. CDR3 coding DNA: TGTGCCAGCAGCAACAGGGATCCAATATATGAAAAACTGTTTTTT. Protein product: CASSNRDPIYEKLFF.

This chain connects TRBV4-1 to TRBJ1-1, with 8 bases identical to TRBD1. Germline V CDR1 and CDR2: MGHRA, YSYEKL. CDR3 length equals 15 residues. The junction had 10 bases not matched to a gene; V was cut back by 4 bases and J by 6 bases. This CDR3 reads CASSRAGQELSEAFF. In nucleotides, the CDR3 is TGCGCCAGCAGCCGAGCGGGACAGGAACTCTCTGAAGCTTTCTTT.

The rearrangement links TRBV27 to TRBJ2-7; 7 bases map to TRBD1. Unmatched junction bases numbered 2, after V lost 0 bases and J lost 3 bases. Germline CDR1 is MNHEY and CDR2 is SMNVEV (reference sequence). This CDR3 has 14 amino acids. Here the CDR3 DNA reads TGTGCCAGCAGTTTATCTGCAGGGGGCTACGAGCAGTACTTC. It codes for CASSLSAGGYEQYF.

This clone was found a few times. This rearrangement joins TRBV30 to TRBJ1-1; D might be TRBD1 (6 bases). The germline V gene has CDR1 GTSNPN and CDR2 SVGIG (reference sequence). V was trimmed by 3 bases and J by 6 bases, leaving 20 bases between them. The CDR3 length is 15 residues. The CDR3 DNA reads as TGTGCCTGGAGCCCCGGGACACTAGGTAGAGCTGAAGCTTTCTTT. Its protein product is CAWSPGTLGRAEAFF.

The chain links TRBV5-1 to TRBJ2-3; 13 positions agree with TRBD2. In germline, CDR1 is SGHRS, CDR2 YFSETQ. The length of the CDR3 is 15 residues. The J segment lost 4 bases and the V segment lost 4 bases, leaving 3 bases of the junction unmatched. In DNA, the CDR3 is TGCGCCAGCAGCACTAGCGGGGGGGCCCCAGATACGCAGTATTTT. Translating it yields CASSTSGGAPDTQYF.

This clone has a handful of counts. In nucleotides, the CDR3 is TGCGCCAGCAGCCCGGTCGGGGTGGAGGGTGAAAAACTGTTTTTT. It translates to CASSPVGVEGEKLFF. This chain links TRBV5-1 with TRBJ1-4; D ambiguous. CDR3 length: 15 amino acids. Trimming shortened V by 4 bases and J by 7 bases, and 17 bases separated the two germline ends. Germline V gives CDR1 SGHRS, CDR2 YFSETQ.

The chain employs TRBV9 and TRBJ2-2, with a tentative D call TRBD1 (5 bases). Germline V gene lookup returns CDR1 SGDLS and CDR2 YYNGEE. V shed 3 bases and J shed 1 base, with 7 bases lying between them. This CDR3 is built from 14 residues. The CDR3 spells CASSAGQNTGELFF. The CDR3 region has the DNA TGTGCCAGCAGCGCCGGACAGAACACCGGGGAGCTGTTTTTT.

The DNA for the CDR3 is TGCAGCGTTGAAGGCCAGGGAGGGACTGAAGCTTTCTTT. Encoded protein: CSVEGQGGTEAFF. This chain connects TRBV29-1 to TRBJ1-1; a weak D match, TRBD1 (5 bases). The V end was cut by 1 base, the J end by 5 bases, with 11 bases between. CDR3 length: 13 residues. Germline CDR1 SQVTM, CDR2 ANQGSEA.

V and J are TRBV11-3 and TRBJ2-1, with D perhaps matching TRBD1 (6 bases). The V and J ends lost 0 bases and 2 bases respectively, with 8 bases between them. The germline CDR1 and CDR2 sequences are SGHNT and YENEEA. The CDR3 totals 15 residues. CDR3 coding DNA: TGTGCCAGCAGCTTAGACGGGGACACCTACAATGAGCAGTTCTTC. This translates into CASSLDGDTYNEQFF. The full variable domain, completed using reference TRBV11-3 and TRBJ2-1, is EAGVVQSPRYKIIEKKQPVAFWCNPISGHNTLYWYLQNLGQGPELLIRYENEEAVDDSQLPKDRFSAERLKGVDSTLKIQPAELGDSAVYLCASSLDGDTYNEQFFGPGTRLTVL.

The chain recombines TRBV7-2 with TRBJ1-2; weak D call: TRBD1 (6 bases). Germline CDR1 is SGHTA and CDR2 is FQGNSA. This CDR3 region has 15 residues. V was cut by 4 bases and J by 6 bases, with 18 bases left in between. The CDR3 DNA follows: TGTGCCAGCAGCTCACAGGGCCGGTGGGGAGATGGCTACACCTTC. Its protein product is CASSSQGRWGDGYTF.

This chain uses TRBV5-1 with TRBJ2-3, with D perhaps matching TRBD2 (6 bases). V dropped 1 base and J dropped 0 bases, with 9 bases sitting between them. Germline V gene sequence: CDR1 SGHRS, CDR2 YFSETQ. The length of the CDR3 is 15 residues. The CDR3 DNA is TGCGCCAGCAGCTTGCGTGGGGGGAGCACAGATACGCAGTATTTT. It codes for CASSLRGGSTDTQYF.

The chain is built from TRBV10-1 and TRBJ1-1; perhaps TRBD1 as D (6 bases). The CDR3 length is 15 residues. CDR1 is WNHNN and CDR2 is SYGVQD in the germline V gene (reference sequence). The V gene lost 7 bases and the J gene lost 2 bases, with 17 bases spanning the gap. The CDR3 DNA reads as TGCGCCAGCACCATAGCTGACAGGCCTAACACTGAAGCTTTCTTT. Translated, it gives CASTIADRPNTEAFF.

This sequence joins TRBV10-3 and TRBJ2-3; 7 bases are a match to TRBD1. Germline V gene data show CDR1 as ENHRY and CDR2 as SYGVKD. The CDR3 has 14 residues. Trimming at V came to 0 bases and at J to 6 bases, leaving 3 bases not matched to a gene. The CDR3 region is CAISESGTADTQYF. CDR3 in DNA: TGTGCCATCAGTGAGTCTGGGACAGCTGATACGCAGTATTTT.

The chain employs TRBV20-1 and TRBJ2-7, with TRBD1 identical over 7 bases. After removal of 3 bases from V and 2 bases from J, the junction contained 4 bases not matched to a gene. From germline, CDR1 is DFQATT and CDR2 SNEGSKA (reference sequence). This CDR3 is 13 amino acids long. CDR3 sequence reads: CSASRGQPYEQYF. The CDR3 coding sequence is TGCAGTGCTAGTAGGGGACAGCCCTACGAGCAGTACTTC.